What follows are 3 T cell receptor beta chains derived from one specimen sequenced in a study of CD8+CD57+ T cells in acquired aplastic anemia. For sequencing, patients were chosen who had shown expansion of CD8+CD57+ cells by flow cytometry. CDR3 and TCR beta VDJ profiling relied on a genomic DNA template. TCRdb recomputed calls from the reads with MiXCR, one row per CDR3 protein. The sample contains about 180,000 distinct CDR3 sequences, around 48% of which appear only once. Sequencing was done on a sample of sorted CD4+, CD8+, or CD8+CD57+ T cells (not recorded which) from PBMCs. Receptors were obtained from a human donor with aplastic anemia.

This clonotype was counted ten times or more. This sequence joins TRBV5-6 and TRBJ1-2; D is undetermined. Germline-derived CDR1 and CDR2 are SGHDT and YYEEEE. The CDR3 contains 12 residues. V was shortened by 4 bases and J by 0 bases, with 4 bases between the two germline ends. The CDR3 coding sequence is TGTGCCAGCAGCGGGGCTAACTATGGCTACACCTTC. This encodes CASSGANYGYTF.

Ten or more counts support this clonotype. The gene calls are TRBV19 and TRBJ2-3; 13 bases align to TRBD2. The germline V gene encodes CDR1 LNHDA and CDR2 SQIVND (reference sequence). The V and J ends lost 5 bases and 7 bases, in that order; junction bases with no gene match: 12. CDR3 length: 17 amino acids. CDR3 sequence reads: CASSPPRTSGGSNTQYF. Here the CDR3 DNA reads TGTGCCAGTAGTCCACCAAGGACTAGCGGGGGCTCCAATACGCAGTATTTT.

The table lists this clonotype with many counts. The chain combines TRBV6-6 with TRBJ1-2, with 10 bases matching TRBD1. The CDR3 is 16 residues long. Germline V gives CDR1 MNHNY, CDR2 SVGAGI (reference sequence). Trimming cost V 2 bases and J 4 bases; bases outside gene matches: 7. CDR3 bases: TGTGCCAGCAGTTACGTCCGGACAGGGGGTGGCTATGGCTACACCTTC. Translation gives CASSYVRTGGGYGYTF.